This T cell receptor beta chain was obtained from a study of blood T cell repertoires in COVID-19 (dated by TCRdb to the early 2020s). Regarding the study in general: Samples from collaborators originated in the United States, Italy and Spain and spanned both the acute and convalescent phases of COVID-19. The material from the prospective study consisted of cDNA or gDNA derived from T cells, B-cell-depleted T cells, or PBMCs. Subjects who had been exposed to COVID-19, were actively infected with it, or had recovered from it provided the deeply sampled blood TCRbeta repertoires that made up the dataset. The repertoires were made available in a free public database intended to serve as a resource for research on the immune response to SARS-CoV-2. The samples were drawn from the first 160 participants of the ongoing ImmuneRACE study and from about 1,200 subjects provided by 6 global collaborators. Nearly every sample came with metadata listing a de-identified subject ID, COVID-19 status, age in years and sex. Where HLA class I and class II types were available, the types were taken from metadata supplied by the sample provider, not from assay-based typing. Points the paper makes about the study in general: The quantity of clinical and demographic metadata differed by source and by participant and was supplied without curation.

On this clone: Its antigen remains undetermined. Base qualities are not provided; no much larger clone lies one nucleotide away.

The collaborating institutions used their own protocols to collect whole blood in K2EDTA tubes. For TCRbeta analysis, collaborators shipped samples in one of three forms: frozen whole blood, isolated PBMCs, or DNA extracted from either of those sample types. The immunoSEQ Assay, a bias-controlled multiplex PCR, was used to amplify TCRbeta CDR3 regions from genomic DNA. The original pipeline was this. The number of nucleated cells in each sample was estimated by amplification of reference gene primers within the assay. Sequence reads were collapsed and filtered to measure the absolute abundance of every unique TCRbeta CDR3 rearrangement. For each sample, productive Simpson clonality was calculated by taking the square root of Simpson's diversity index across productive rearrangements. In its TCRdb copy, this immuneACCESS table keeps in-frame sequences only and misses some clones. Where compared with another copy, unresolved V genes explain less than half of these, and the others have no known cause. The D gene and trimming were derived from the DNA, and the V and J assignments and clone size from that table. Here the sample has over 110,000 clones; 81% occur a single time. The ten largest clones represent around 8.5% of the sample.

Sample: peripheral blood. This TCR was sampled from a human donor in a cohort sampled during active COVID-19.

The CDR3 protein: CASSSGTEDQPQHF. The DNA sequence follows: TGTGCCAGCAGCAGCGGGACGGAGGATCAGCCCCAGCATTTT. The sequence joins TRBV7-2 to TRBJ1-5; the D gene is perhaps TRBD1, on 5 matching bases. V lost 5 bases and J lost 5 bases; the stretch between them is 13 bases long. For CDR1 and CDR2, the germline V gene lists SGHTA and FQGNSA. There are 14 amino acids in the CDR3, from cysteine to phenylalanine inclusive. The CDR3 DNA has 42 bases and is translated from base 1.